These 21 T cell receptor beta chains share one sample of origin, sequenced in a study of blood T cell repertoires in COVID-19 (TCRdb year 2020). Library method: the immunoSEQ multiplex PCR assay. TCRdb limited this immuneACCESS table to in-frame rearrangements with V and J called. A share of clones is missing; checked studies link under half to unresolved V genes, and the rest is unexplained. The sample table contains a few hundred thousand clones; only one count was recorded for 75% to 90% of them. The ten largest clones take up around 9% of the sample. The specimen was PBMCs or T cells enriched from blood (not recorded which). Receptors were obtained from a man aged 35-49 years who had recovered from COVID-19.

This clone has at least ten counts. The chain joins TRBV5-1 to TRBJ1-1; D unclear. The CDR3 is 14 residues long. Germline CDR1 and CDR2: SGHRS and YFSETQ. V was pared by 1 base and J by 4 bases, with 11 bases between. The CDR3 DNA sequence: TGCGCCAGCAGCTTGCTCCCCCCGGGCACTGAAGCTTTCTTT. It is translated as CASSLLPPGTEAFF.

This chain connects TRBV12-3 or TRBV12-4 to TRBJ1-2; D unresolved. Trimming shortened V by 5 bases and J by 5 bases, and 12 bases separated the two germline ends. The CDR3 loop spans 13 amino acids. The CDR3 sequence: CASSKGVWYGYTF. The CDR3 bases are TGTGCCAGCAGTAAGGGAGTATGGTATGGCTACACCTTC.

V gene TRBV11-1 combines with J gene TRBJ2-7; the match to TRBD1 covers 9 bases. The germline V gene has CDR1 SGHAT and CDR2 FQDESV (reference sequence). The CDR3 loop spans 15 amino acids. J was trimmed by 4 bases and V by 2 bases; bases with no gene match: 6. In DNA form, the CDR3 reads TGTGCCAGCAGCTTACCCGGGACAGGGATTTACGAGCAGTACTTC. This translates into CASSLPGTGIYEQYF.

This chain uses TRBV18 with TRBJ2-4; the D gene is possibly TRBD1 (6 bases). Germline V gives CDR1 KGHSH, CDR2 LQKENI. V dropped 3 bases and J dropped 9 bases, with 18 bases sitting between them. This CDR3 is built from 15 residues. The chain's CDR3 is CASSPNRDFSSIQYF. The CDR3 DNA reads TGTGCCAGCTCACCGAACAGGGATTTTTCTAGCATTCAGTACTTC.

The chain has TRBV6-1 and TRBJ2-7, with 12 nucleotides matching TRBD2. The CDR3 covers 18 residues. Germline V CDR1 and CDR2: MNHNS, SASEGT. Losses at the gene ends were 2 bases for V and 0 bases for J; bases not matched to a gene: 8. In nucleotides, the CDR3 is TGTGCCAGCAGTGAACGGGGAGGACTAGCGGGAAACTCCTACGAGCAGTACTTC. It specifies CASSERGGLAGNSYEQYF.

This chain connects TRBV6-5 to TRBJ2-5; no clear D. The germline V gene has CDR1 MNHEY and CDR2 SVGAGI. The CDR3 extends over 12 amino acids. Trimming shortened V by 5 bases and J by 4 bases, and 8 bases separated the two germline ends. This CDR3 is CASSSFRETQYF. The CDR3 coding sequence is TGTGCCAGCAGTAGCTTTCGAGAGACCCAGTACTTC.

This rearrangement joins TRBV29-1 to TRBJ1-4; possibly TRBD1 for D (5 bases). Trimming took 4 bases from V and 7 from J, leaving 16 bases between them. The CDR3 totals 14 residues. Germline loops: CDR1 SQVTM, CDR2 ANQGSEA. In DNA form, the CDR3 reads TGCAGCGTTGTGGGTCAGGGACTGGGTGAAAAACTGTTTTTT. This sequence encodes CSVVGQGLGEKLFF.

This sequence joins TRBV6-6 and TRBJ1-2; D is undetermined. Trimming shortened V by 5 bases and J by 6 bases, and 25 bases separated the two germline ends. The CDR3 has 17 residues. The germline V gene encodes CDR1 MNHNY and CDR2 SVGAGI (reference sequence). The CDR3 protein is CASSRSRFATKSNGYTF. DNA for the CDR3: TGTGCCAGCAGTCGAAGCCGCTTCGCCACCAAGTCCAATGGCTACACCTTC.

CDR3 in amino acids: CASSWPGNTEAFF. For the CDR3, the DNA is TGTGCCAGTAGCTGGCCAGGGAACACTGAAGCTTTCTTT. The genes are TRBV19 and TRBJ1-1; D remains unclear. Germline CDR1 LNHDA, CDR2 SQIVND (reference sequence). Trimming took 6 bases from V and 1 from J, leaving 9 bases between them. The CDR3 has 13 amino acids.

In this sample, this clone turned up once. This chain links TRBV9 with TRBJ2-3; tentatively, D is TRBD2 (5 bases). This CDR3 region has 15 residues. Germline V gives CDR1 SGDLS, CDR2 YYNGEE. V shed 4 bases and J shed 0 bases, with 12 bases lying between them. DNA for the CDR3: TGTGCCAGCAGCCAAGACGCGGGTAGCACAGATACGCAGTATTTT. This sequence encodes CASSQDAGSTDTQYF.

The V and J genes are TRBV3-1 (or the pseudogene TRBV3-2) and TRBJ1-6, with D tentatively TRBD1 (6 bases). V dropped 3 bases and J dropped 10 bases, with 16 bases sitting between them. The CDR3 loop spans 15 amino acids. The germline V gene has CDR1 LGHDT and CDR2 YNNKEL (reference sequence). The CDR3 loop reads CASSHIGGLGSPLHF. The CDR3 nucleotides read TGTGCCAGCAGCCACATCGGGGGGCTTGGATCACCCCTCCACTTT.

This clone was counted many times. V and J are TRBV18 and TRBJ2-5; 14 positions agree with TRBD2. Germline V CDR1 and CDR2: KGHSH, LQKENI. V was pared by 1 base and J by 5 bases, with 9 bases of the junction left unmatched. The CDR3 runs to 18 residues. Here the CDR3 reads CASSPLAGLAGVGETQYF. Here the CDR3 DNA reads TGTGCCAGCTCACCACTCGCGGGACTAGCGGGAGTCGGGGAGACCCAGTACTTC.

Here the CDR3 DNA reads TGTGCCAGCAGAACTAGACAGGGGAACACTGAAGCTTTCTTT. Its translation is CASRTRQGNTEAFF. The V call is TRBV27, the J call TRBJ1-1; 7 bases line up with TRBD1. V shed 6 bases, J shed 1 base, and the junction held 5 bases outside the gene matches. Germline V lookup: CDR1 MNHEY, CDR2 SMNVEV (reference sequence). The CDR3 has 14 amino acids.

The chain links TRBV7-3 to TRBJ2-3; 9 positions match TRBD1. J gave up 2 bases and V 4 bases, and 1 base lay outside the gene matches. CDR1 SGHTA and CDR2 FQGTGA come from the germline V gene. CDR3 length: 14 residues. The CDR3 DNA follows: TGTGCCAGCAGCTCACAGGGGGCCACAGATACGCAGTATTTT. Protein sequence: CASSSQGATDTQYF.

CDR3 sequence: CASSRAASGIITDTQYF. The CDR3 DNA is TGTGCCAGCAGCCGTGCCGCTAGCGGGATTATCACAGATACGCAGTATTTT. This chain uses TRBV7-6 with TRBJ2-3; TRBD2 aligns across 9 bases. The CDR3 sequence is 17 residues long. Germline V lookup: CDR1 SGHVS, CDR2 FNYEAQ. With V trimmed by 5 bases and J by 2 bases, 11 bases remained unmatched.

The rearrangement links TRBV18 to TRBJ2-1; the match to TRBD2 covers 11 bases. Germline V gene sequence: CDR1 KGHSH, CDR2 LQKENI. V trimming: 3 bases; J trimming: 6 bases; junction bases outside the gene matches: 4. The CDR3 length is 15 residues. The chain's CDR3 is CASSPSGRAFNEQFF. The CDR3 DNA reads TGTGCCAGCTCACCTAGCGGGAGGGCCTTCAATGAGCAGTTCTTC.

This chain joins TRBV7-9 and TRBJ2-7; a weak D match, TRBD1 (6 bases). Germline CDR1 is SEHNR and CDR2 is FQNEAQ (reference sequence). Trimming left V 1 base short and J 12 bases short, with 13 bases between. The CDR3 totals 12 residues. The CDR3 region has the DNA TGTGCCAGCAGCTTAGGAGGGGACAAGGGGTACTTC. It encodes CASSLGGDKGYF.

The chain recombines TRBV19 with TRBJ2-2; D is unclear. Trimming pared 4 bases from V and 4 bases from J, leaving 10 bases between. This CDR3 is 14 amino acids long. Germline V lookup: CDR1 LNHDA, CDR2 SQIVND (reference sequence). The chain's CDR3 is CASSTGRSTGELFF. CDR3 coding DNA: TGTGCCAGTAGTACCGGTAGATCCACCGGGGAGCTGTTTTTT.

The V gene is TRBV15, the J gene TRBJ1-3; TRBD1 matches 7 bases. The CDR3 has 15 amino acids. The V gene end was trimmed by 3 bases and the J gene end by 0 bases; junction bases not matched to a gene: 2. Germline lookup yields CDR1 LNHNV and CDR2 YYDKDF (reference sequence). CDR3 amino acids: CATSRGTASGNTIYF. CDR3 DNA sequence: TGTGCCACCAGCAGGGGGACAGCCTCTGGAAACACCATATATTTT. The whole variable domain, filled in from reference TRBV15 and TRBJ1-3, reads DAMVIQNPRYQVTQFGKPVTLSCSQTLNHNVMYWYQQKSSQAPKLLFHYYDKDFNNEADTPDNFQSRRPNTSFCFLDIRSPGLGDTAMYLCATSRGTASGNTIYFGEGSWLTVV.

Ten or more counts support this clone. This sequence joins TRBV6-5 and TRBJ1-3; 7 nucleotides align to TRBD1. Germline CDR1 is MNHEY and CDR2 is SVGAGI. The CDR3 covers 15 residues. The ends lost 5 bases at V and 9 bases at J; junction bases unmatched: 13. The CDR3 coding sequence is TGTGCCAGCAGTCTGGGACAGTTTTCGGGCGGCACCATATATTTT. Its protein product is CASSLGQFSGGTIYF.

This clone has only a few counts. The chain recombines TRBV7-8 with TRBJ1-5; D is ambiguous. V lost 1 base to trimming and J lost 0 bases, with 4 bases between them. Germline CDR1 SGHVS, CDR2 FQNEAQ. The CDR3 loop spans 14 amino acids. As DNA, the CDR3 is TGTGCCAGCAGCTTAGGAGTTAGCAATCAGCCCCAGCATTTT. This codes for CASSLGVSNQPQHF. The variable domain in full, completed from reference TRBV7-8 and TRBJ1-5, reads GAGVSQSPRYKVAKRGQDVALRCDPISGHVSLFWYQQALGQGPEFLTYFQNEAQLDKSGLPSDRFFAERPEGSVSTLKIQRTQQEDSAVYLCASSLGVSNQPQHFGDGTRLSIL.